What follows are 2 T cell receptor beta chains derived from one specimen sequenced in a study of blood T cell repertoires in COVID-19. Generated by immunoSEQ multiplex PCR, the TCRdb table keeps only in-frame clones and is missing some. The sample includes about 46,000 clones, 70% to 90% seen only once; the top ten take around 16%. The material sequenced was peripheral blood. The receptors were gathered from a human donor in a cohort sampled during active COVID-19. The donor label of this sample is uncertain.

This clone was seen once. The chain couples TRBV19 to TRBJ1-5; 8 bases are a match to TRBD1. The trim removed 0 bases at V and 7 bases at J, leaving 2 bases unmatched. This CDR3 is built from 14 residues. CDR1 is LNHDA, CDR2 SQIVND, per germline (reference sequence). CDR3 loop: CASSIDYRGQPQHF. In nucleotides, the CDR3 is TGTGCCAGTAGTATAGACTACAGGGGGCAGCCCCAGCATTTT.

The rearrangement links TRBV11-2 to TRBJ2-7, with 8 positions matching TRBD1. V was clipped by 3 bases and J by 0 bases; unmatched bases: 1. Germline V lookup: CDR1 SGHAT, CDR2 FQNNGV. The CDR3 covers 14 residues. CDR3 region: CASSLGQASYEQYF. CDR3 DNA sequence: TGTGCCAGCAGCTTGGGACAGGCCTCCTACGAGCAGTACTTC.